The clone carrying this T cell receptor (beta chain) was observed a single time. This sample was included in a study of blood T cell repertoires in COVID-19. Measured with immunoSEQ multiplex PCR; TCRdb has only the in-frame clones, and not every one. This sample has 300,000 or so clones, with around 87% found just once. The germline CDR1 and CDR2 sequences are SGHDT and YYEEEE. This CDR3 has 15 residues. The V end lost 0 bases, the J end lost 8 bases, and 16 bases lay between the germline ends. The chain is built from TRBV5-6 and TRBJ2-3, with D possibly matching TRBD2 (5 bases). Sample: peripheral blood. The sequence came from a woman aged 40 to 49 who had recovered from COVID-19. The CDR3 here is CASSLGGPFEGTQYF. The CDR3 region has the DNA TGTGCCAGCAGCTTGGGCGGACCTTTCGAGGGTACGCAGTATTTT.